The rows below give T cell receptor beta chains drawn from one sample of a study of T cell changes during pregnancy in multiple sclerosis. Only in-frame clones appear in the TCRdb table, and some are missing; sequencing was by immunoSEQ multiplex PCR. The sample records around 100,000 clones, roughly 90% being singletons. The specimen was peripheral blood, collected after pregnancy. All receptors come from a female donor with multiple sclerosis, enrolled in a pregnancy study. Both conserved end residues are part of each CDR3. Each record gives: J gene, clone size, V gene, D gene, CDR3 DNA, CDR3 protein. The D gene is left open where the match is weak. Expanded clones get a size class; other rows say once, few or many, or leave the size out.

>TRBJ2-7|once|TRBV18|-
TGTGCCAGCTCACCACCTTCAGGGTTCATGGACTACGAGCAGTACTTC
CASSPPSGFMDYEQYF
>TRBJ2-5|-|TRBV11-2|TRBD1
TGTGCCAGCAGCCCAGGACAGGCCGGGCCCCAGTACTTC
CASSPGQAGPQYF
>TRBJ2-7|few|TRBV7-6|TRBD2
TGTGCCAGCAGCATAAGTAGCGGGGGGGCTTTCGAGCAGTACTTC
CASSISSGGAFEQYF
>TRBJ1-1|once|TRBV5-6|TRBD1
TGTGCCAGCAGCTTGGCGAGACAGGGGAACACTGAAGCTTTCTTT
CASSLARQGNTEAFF
>TRBJ2-1|-|TRBV29-1|-
TGCAGCGTTCTACTTACCTCCTACAATGAGCAGTTCTTC
CSVLLTSYNEQFF
>TRBJ2-1|once|TRBV10-3|TRBD2
TGTGCCATCAGTGACTCTGGGGGGGGCTACAATGAGCAGTTCTTC
CAISDSGGGYNEQFF
>TRBJ1-1|-|TRBV4-1|TRBD1
TGCGCCAGCAGCCAAGACCAGGGGGCTACTGAAGCTTTCTTT
CASSQDQGATEAFF
>TRBJ2-1|once|TRBV7-8|-
TGTGCCAGCAGCGGACGACTAGAGTTTGGGCAGAATGAGCAGTTCTTC
CASSGRLEFGQNEQFF
>TRBJ2-2|-|TRBV19|TRBD2
TGTGCCAGTAGCGAATGGGGGGGTTCCACCGGGGAGCTGTTTTTT
CASSEWGGSTGELFF
>TRBJ2-7|medium-sized|TRBV21-1|-
TGTGCCAGCAGCGACGACAGGGATGCCTCCTACGAGCAGTACTTC
CASSDDRDASYEQYF
>TRBJ1-2|-|TRBV5-1|TRBD1
TGCGCCAGCAGCTTGGAAGGGACAGGGTATAACACCTTC
CASSLEGTGYNTF
>TRBJ1-1|-|TRBV14|TRBD1
TGTGCCAGCAGCCCAGGGGGCAGGGAAGCTTTCTTT
CASSPGGREAFF
>TRBJ2-1|-|TRBV6-1|-
TGTGCCAGCAGTGATGAGGGGGTGGGAAGTAATGAGCAGTTCTTC
CASSDEGVGSNEQFF
>TRBJ2-7|-|TRBV4-2|TRBD1
TGTGCCAGCAGCCCGACAGGGGTCGAGCAGTACTTC
CASSPTGVEQYF
>TRBJ1-5|-|TRBV27|TRBD1
TGTGCCAGCAGCCTTAAGCCGGGACAGTTTAATCAGCCCCAGCATTTT
CASSLKPGQFNQPQHF